This T cell receptor beta chain was sequenced during a study of T cell changes during pregnancy in multiple sclerosis. Libraries were prepared by immunoSEQ multiplex PCR; TCRdb keeps only in-frame clonotypes and omits some of them. This sample has more than 40,000 clones, with 90% to 95% found just once. Germline-derived CDR1 and CDR2 are SGHTA and FQGNSA. The CDR3 totals 12 residues. V gave up 7 bases and J gave up 14 bases; unmatched junction bases: 4. The chain combines TRBV7-2 with TRBJ2-1, with TRBD2 matching 14 bases. The receptor was derived from a female donor with multiple sclerosis, enrolled in a pregnancy study. This sample comprised CD4+ T cells from peripheral blood mononuclear cells, obtained in the second trimester of pregnancy. The CDR3 DNA is TGTGCCAGCACGGGACTAGCGGGGGCAGAGTTCTTC. It translates to CASTGLAGAEFF.